The 15 T cell receptor beta chains presented below share a single source sample, sequenced in a study of OX40 agonist ivuxolimab in advanced cancers. Some clones are missing from TCRdb's copy, which holds only in-frame ones; the method was immunoSEQ multiplex PCR. The table includes around 46,000 clones, 82% detected once. The sequencing used CD4+ or CD8+ T cells sorted from blood, collected in a trial of the OX40 agonist ivuxolimab. Receptor source: an adult with an advanced solid tumor such as melanoma, head and neck, liver or kidney cancer.

The V and J genes are TRBV6-6 and TRBJ1-2; 8 bases line up with TRBD1. This CDR3 comprises 13 residues. The germline V gene encodes CDR1 MNHNY and CDR2 SVGAGI (reference sequence). With 5 bases clipped from V and 7 bases from J, the junction kept 6 bases outside the gene matches. The CDR3 loop is CASSQTGGSGYTF. CDR3 bases: TGTGCCAGCAGTCAAACAGGGGGTAGTGGCTACACCTTC.

The CDR3 nucleotides are TGTGCCAGCAGGAGACTAGCGGGGGGCCACGATGAGCAGTTCTTC. Amino acids: CASRRLAGGHDEQFF. The rearrangement joins TRBV27 to TRBJ2-1; 13 positions match TRBD2. V shed 6 bases and J 8 bases; nucleotides not matched to a gene: 7. CDR1 is MNHEY and CDR2 is SMNVEV in the germline V gene (reference sequence). This CDR3 contains 15 residues.

The CDR3 region has the DNA TGTGCCAGTAGTAGAAGCGGCGGGGCCTACGGCTACACCTTC. It yields the protein CASSRSGGAYGYTF. The V call is TRBV19, the J call TRBJ1-2, with a weak D call TRBD1 (5 bases). V shed 4 bases and J shed 8 bases, with 17 bases lying between them. Germline V gives CDR1 LNHDA, CDR2 SQIVND (reference sequence). The CDR3 totals 14 residues.

The CDR3 DNA sequence: TGCGCCAGCAGCTTGGGTGGTAGTCCCTACGAGCAGTACTTC. Translation: CASSLGGSPYEQYF. The chain recombines TRBV5-1 with TRBJ2-5; D gene ambiguous. The end of the DNA is better explained by TRBJ2-7, so the J call may be wrong. Germline CDR1 reads SGHRS; CDR2 reads YFSETQ. CDR3 length equals 14 residues.

The chain combines TRBV9 with TRBJ2-3, with D perhaps matching TRBD2 (7 bases). Trimming shortened V by 2 bases and J by 3 bases, and 16 bases separated the two germline ends. Germline V gene data show CDR1 as SGDLS and CDR2 as YYNGEE. This CDR3 is built from 16 residues. CDR3 nucleotide sequence: TGTGCCAGCAGCGTCGGTCGGGGGGCGGGTACAGATACGCAGTATTTT. Its translation: CASSVGRGAGTDTQYF. Looking up the rest from reference TRBV9 and TRBJ2-3 gives the full variable domain: DSGVTQTPKHLITATGQRVTLRCSPRSGDLSVYWYQQSLDQGLQFLIQYYNGEERAKGNILERFSAQQFPDLHSELNLSSLELGDSALYFCASSVGRGAGTDTQYFGPGTRLTVL.

This chain connects TRBV7-9 to TRBJ1-1, with a weak D call TRBD1 (5 bases). Germline V gene data show CDR1 as SEHNR and CDR2 as FQNEAQ (reference sequence). The V and J ends lost 5 bases and 1 base respectively, with 14 bases between them. The CDR3 is made up of 15 amino acids. Here the CDR3 reads CASSLSSGKNTEAFF. DNA for the CDR3: TGTGCCAGCAGCCTAAGCTCAGGGAAGAACACTGAAGCTTTCTTT.

This chain links TRBV25-1 with TRBJ2-5; D not resolved. The V end lost 0 bases, the J end lost 5 bases, and 7 bases lay between the germline ends. CDR1 is MGHDK, CDR2 SYGVNS, per germline. There are 13 residues in the CDR3. The CDR3 here is CASSEYNGETQYF. Here the CDR3 DNA reads TGTGCCAGCAGTGAATATAATGGCGAGACCCAGTACTTC.

The CDR3: CASSEAGRAGEQFF. The CDR3 DNA sequence: TGTGCCAGCAGTGAAGCGGGCCGGGCCGGAGAGCAGTTCTTC. The chain recombines TRBV2 with TRBJ2-1; D call uncertain. The germline V and J ends were trimmed by 0 bases and 10 bases, with 13 bases remaining between them. Germline loops: CDR1 SNHLY, CDR2 FYNNEI. CDR3 length: 14 amino acids. Drawing the rest from reference TRBV2 and TRBJ2-1, the complete variable domain is EPEVTQTPSHQVTQMGQEVILRCVPISNHLYFYWYRQILGQKVEFLVSFYNNEISEKSEIFDDQFSVERPDGSNFTLKIRSTKLEDSAMYFCASSEAGRAGEQFFGPGTRLTVL.

The rearrangement links TRBV6-1 to TRBJ2-5, with D possibly TRBD1 on 6 matching bases. With 8 bases removed from V and 4 bases from J, the gap between germline ends came to 20 bases. The V gene's germline CDR1 is MNHNS and CDR2 SASEGT. CDR3 length equals 15 residues. The CDR3 loop reads CASRFEGVRSETQYF. The DNA for the CDR3 is TGTGCCAGCCGGTTTGAGGGGGTAAGGTCAGAGACCCAGTACTTC.

The J gene is TRBJ2-5, the V gene TRBV11-2; 8 bases match TRBD2. Germline CDR1 reads SGHAT; CDR2 reads FQNNGV. V shed 4 bases, J shed 3 bases, and the junction held 10 bases outside the gene matches. The CDR3 contains 16 residues. In DNA form, the CDR3 reads TGTGCCAGCAGCTACGGCAGCGGGGGAGGGGAAGAGACCCAGTACTTC. Residues: CASSYGSGGGEETQYF.

This sequence joins TRBV2 and TRBJ1-5; D not resolved. CDR3 length equals 16 residues. CDR1 and CDR2 (germline): SNHLY, FYNNEI. Trimming took off 5 bases at V and 1 base at J, with 15 bases between the two ends. This chain's CDR3 is CASSPTALTSNQPQHF. The CDR3 nucleotides are TGTGCCAGCAGTCCTACCGCCCTTACGAGCAATCAGCCCCAGCATTTT.

There are a few counts of this clone. The rearrangement uses TRBV29-1 and TRBJ2-3; 8 bases map to TRBD1. The CDR3 is made up of 17 amino acids. The germline gives CDR1 SQVTM, CDR2 ANQGSEA. V trimming: 6 bases; J trimming: 5 bases; junction bases outside the gene matches: 19. The CDR3, as DNA: TGCAGCGTCCTAGCCCCTCTGACAGGGGCAGGAGGAGATACGCAGTATTTT. Its translation is CSVLAPLTGAGGDTQYF.

The chain is built from TRBV19 and TRBJ1-2; D gene ambiguous. The ends were cut back, 5 bases at V and 5 bases at J, with 12 bases in the middle. Germline loops: CDR1 LNHDA, CDR2 SQIVND (reference sequence). The CDR3 is 13 amino acids. As DNA, the CDR3 is TGTGCCAGTAGTCTTCAGATAAATTATGGCTACACCTTC. It specifies CASSLQINYGYTF.

This chain joins TRBV6-5 and TRBJ1-5; D not certain. CDR1 and CDR2 from the germline V gene are MNHEY and SVGAGI. The ends were cut back, 6 bases at V and 0 bases at J, with 9 bases in the middle. This CDR3 region has 14 residues. The CDR3 loop reads CASSPKDSNQPQHF. In DNA, the CDR3 is TGTGCCAGCAGCCCCAAGGATAGCAATCAGCCCCAGCATTTT.

The chain has TRBV15 and TRBJ1-2; no clear D gene. Trimming took off 3 bases at V and 7 bases at J, with 12 bases between the two ends. The length of the CDR3 is 13 residues. CDR1 LNHNV and CDR2 YYDKDF come from the germline V gene (reference sequence). DNA of the CDR3: TGTGCCACCAGCAGGGGAGGAGGGAGTGGCTACACCTTC. Its translation: CATSRGGGSGYTF. Combining the CDR3 with reference TRBV15 and TRBJ1-2 gives the whole variable domain DAMVIQNPRYQVTQFGKPVTLSCSQTLNHNVMYWYQQKSSQAPKLLFHYYDKDFNNEADTPDNFQSRRPNTSFCFLDIRSPGLGDTAMYLCATSRGGGSGYTFGSGTRLTVV.